A selection of T cell receptor beta chains follows, all from one sample in a study of blood T cell repertoires in COVID-19. Sequencing was performed with immunoSEQ multiplex PCR; in TCRdb, only in-frame clones are kept and a portion is missing. Of roughly 250,000 clones in the sample, approximately 86% are singletons; the top ten hold 3% to 4%. The sample taken for sequencing was PBMCs or T cells enriched from blood (not recorded which). These receptors all come from a woman in her thirties or forties with acute COVID-19. Each CDR3 is given with its conserved first and last residue. The D gene is left open where the match is weak. Clone size is not always given. Where it is, it says once, few, many or a class for expanded clones.

TRBV19	-	-	TRBJ1-4	TGTGCCACTCGGGGGGGAGGTGAAAAACTGTTTTTT	CATRGGGEKLFF
TRBV11-2	once	-	TRBJ2-7	TGTGCCAGCAGCTTTGACCAGGGCTCCTACGAGCAGTACTTC	CASSFDQGSYEQYF
TRBV30	-	TRBD1	TRBJ2-7	TGTGCCTGGGATACCGGGACAGGGTTCTACGAGCAGTACTTC	CAWDTGTGFYEQYF
TRBV2	once	-	TRBJ1-1	TGTGCCGCCGGCCAGATGGGGGGAGCTTTCTTT	CAAGQMGGAFF
TRBV5-4	-	TRBD2	TRBJ2-3	TGTGCCAGCAGCCCTTCTAGCGGCAGCACAGATACGCAGTATTTT	CASSPSSGSTDTQYF
TRBV24-1	-	TRBD2	TRBJ2-7	TGTGCCACCATTCTCAAGGGTTGGCGGGAGATATCATACGAGCAGTACTTC	CATILKGWREISYEQYF
TRBV5-1	once	-	TRBJ2-7	TGCGCCAGCAGCTTGGTTCGGCAGGGCTACGAGCAGTACTTC	CASSLVRQGYEQYF
TRBV7-9	-	-	TRBJ2-5	TGTGCCAGCAGTCCCTCCGCGGGGACCCAAGAGACCCAGTACTTC	CASSPSAGTQETQYF
TRBV13	-	-	TRBJ2-3	TGTGCCAGCAGCTCCTCCCGACAGAACACAGATACGCAGTATTTT	CASSSSRQNTDTQYF
TRBV19	once	-	TRBJ1-4	TGTGCCAGTAGCGAGGACACCACAACTAATGAAAAACTGTTTTTT	CASSEDTTTNEKLFF
TRBV27	-	TRBD2	TRBJ2-2	TGTGCCAGCAGTTTACGGCCCCAGCCTAGCGGGAGAGTTTCCGGGGAGCTGTTTTTT	CASSLRPQPSGRVSGELFF
TRBV10-3	-	TRBD1	TRBJ2-1	TGTGCCATCAGTTCAGGGGGAGACGATGAGCAGTTCTTC	CAISSGGDDEQFF
TRBV19	-	-	TRBJ1-6	TGTGCCAGCCGTAACTCGGGTAATTCACCCCTCCACTTT	CASRNSGNSPLHF
TRBV11-2	-	-	TRBJ1-2	TGTGCCAGCAGCCAAAACGTCCTGGCCTATGGCTACACCTTC	CASSQNVLAYGYTF
TRBV3-1/TRBV3-2	-	TRBD2	TRBJ2-2	TGTGCCAGCAGCCACTCCGCGGGAGGGCCCCACGGGGAGCTGTTTTTT	CASSHSAGGPHGELFF
TRBV7-9	-	TRBD2	TRBJ2-7	TGTGCCAGCAGCTTGAATTTTAGCCTTCGGACTAGCGGGTACTACGAGCAGTACTTC	CASSLNFSLRTSGYYEQYF
TRBV19	-	-	TRBJ1-3	TGTGCCAGTAGTATCACAGCAGGGGCTGGAAACACCATATATTTT	CASSITAGAGNTIYF
TRBV9	once	TRBD1	TRBJ1-2	TGTGCCAGCAGCGCCCCTCCGCCGGAGACAGGGAGGAACTATGGCTACACCTTC	CASSAPPPETGRNYGYTF
TRBV7-2	-	TRBD1	TRBJ2-5	TGTGCCAGCACCTACGGGACAGAAGAGACCCAGTACTTC	CASTYGTEETQYF
TRBV4-1	-	TRBD2	TRBJ2-3	TGCGCCAGCAGCCCTAGCGGGAGGGCAGATACGCAGTATTTT	CASSPSGRADTQYF
TRBV20-1	-	TRBD1	TRBJ2-1	TGCAGTGCGTCCGACAGGGAAGAGCAGTTCTTC	CSASDREEQFF
TRBV10-3	few	-	TRBJ1-6	TGTGCCATCAGTGAGTCGGGGACACCGGTTACCTATAATTCACCCCTCCACTTT	CAISESGTPVTYNSPLHF
TRBV19	-	-	TRBJ1-1	TGTGCCAGTAGTGTGGAGGAACGCACTGAAGCTTTCTTT	CASSVEERTEAFF
TRBV25-1	-	-	TRBJ2-2	TGTGCCAGCAGTACAACAGGGAACACCGGGGAGCTGTTTTTT	CASSTTGNTGELFF
TRBV7-9	-	-	TRBJ2-1	TGTGCCAGCAGCTTAGGAGAAAGGGAGTTCCATGAGCAGTTCTTC	CASSLGEREFHEQFF
TRBV10-3	-	-	TRBJ2-3	TGTGCCATCAGAGGGCGGGGTAGCGGACTAACAGATACGCAGTATTTT	CAIRGRGSGLTDTQYF
TRBV24-1	-	TRBD1	TRBJ2-1	TGTGCCACCAGTGACTACAGGGGGCACAATGAGCAGTTCTTC	CATSDYRGHNEQFF
TRBV12-5	-	-	TRBJ1-2	TGTGCTAGTGGTTTGTTATCTAACTATGGCTACACCTTC	CASGLLSNYGYTF
TRBV5-1	-	-	TRBJ2-3	TGCGCCAGCAGCTTGGTAGCAGCTAGCACAGATACGCAGTATTTT	CASSLVAASTDTQYF
TRBV6-5	-	TRBD2	TRBJ2-1	TGTGCCAGCAGTTATCGGACTAGCGGGAGGGATGAGCAGTTCTTC	CASSYRTSGRDEQFF
TRBV7-9	-	-	TRBJ2-1	TGTGCCAGCAGCTTGGGAGAAGTCCCCAGGAGTGAGCAGTTCTTC	CASSLGEVPRSEQFF
TRBV10-3	-	-	TRBJ2-2	TGTGCCATCAGTGGGAGACTGTCCGCGAACACCGGGGAGCTGTTTTTT	CAISGRLSANTGELFF
TRBV5-1	-	-	TRBJ1-2	TGCGCCAGCAGCTTGGACCCGGGAACTAACTATGGCTACACCTTC	CASSLDPGTNYGYTF
TRBV15	-	TRBD1	TRBJ1-1	TGTGCCACACGACAGGGGGCTAAGTGGGACACTGAAGCTTTCTTT	CATRQGAKWDTEAFF
TRBV5-1	-	-	TRBJ1-1	TGCGCCAGCAGCTTACAGGGAGGGAGCACTGAAGCTTTCTTT	CASSLQGGSTEAFF
TRBV29-1	-	-	TRBJ2-7	TGCAGCGTGACCGGGACACTTACCTACGAGCAGTACTTC	CSVTGTLTYEQYF
TRBV29-1	-	-	TRBJ2-7	TGCAGCGTTGGACAGTTCTACGAGCAGTACTTC	CSVGQFYEQYF
TRBV7-9	-	TRBD1	TRBJ2-7	TGTGCCAGCAGCCAAACCGGGACAGGTGGCGAGCAGTACTTC	CASSQTGTGGEQYF
TRBV18	-	-	TRBJ2-1	TGTGCCAGCTCACCACCTGGGCCTGAGCAGTTCTTC	CASSPPGPEQFF
TRBV5-1	-	-	TRBJ2-5	TGCGCCAGCAGCTTGGTTGCGGACACCCAAGAGACCCAGTACTTC	CASSLVADTQETQYF
TRBV27	-	TRBD1	TRBJ1-4	TGTGCCAGCAGCTGGTCGGGACAGGAGCTTGAAAAACTGTTTTTT	CASSWSGQELEKLFF
TRBV7-9	-	TRBD1	TRBJ2-5	TGTGCCAGCAGCTTAGCGCACTTGACAGGGTCTCAAGAGACCCAGTACTTC	CASSLAHLTGSQETQYF
TRBV18	once	TRBD1	TRBJ2-7	TGTGCCAGCTCTCTCACTCCTTGGGACAGGGGGTCCTACGAGCAGTACTTC	CASSLTPWDRGSYEQYF
TRBV5-1	-	TRBD2	TRBJ2-1	TGCGCCAGCAGCTTGGCCCGCGGGAGTAGGGGAAATGAGCAGTTCTTC	CASSLARGSRGNEQFF
TRBV15	-	TRBD1	TRBJ2-7	TGTGCCACCAGCAGAGACCGGACAGGGGGCTTTAACGAGCAGTACTTC	CATSRDRTGGFNEQYF
TRBV27	-	-	TRBJ2-5	TGTGCCAGCAGTTCCCACAGGGCAATCTGGACCCAGTACTTC	CASSSHRAIWTQYF
TRBV12-5	-	-	TRBJ1-2	TGTGCTACCCTCAGTCCCCAGGGTCGTGGCTACACCTTC	CATLSPQGRGYTF
TRBV3-1/TRBV3-2	-	-	TRBJ2-1	TGTGCCAGCAGCCAAGATTACTCTGTCTACAATGAGCAGTTCTTC	CASSQDYSVYNEQFF
TRBV11-3	-	-	TRBJ2-4	TGTGCCAGCAGCCGACCTTCGGGGATAGCCAAAAACATTCAGTACTTC	CASSRPSGIAKNIQYF
TRBV21-1	few	-	TRBJ1-1	TGTGCCAGCAGCAACCTAGACAGGGTCACTGAAGCTTTCTTT	CASSNLDRVTEAFF
TRBV27	-	-	TRBJ2-1	TGTGCCAGCAGTTTGTCACAGGGCGCTGAGCAGTTCTTC	CASSLSQGAEQFF
TRBV12-3/TRBV12-4	-	-	TRBJ1-6	TGTGCCAGCAGTAGGGACATGTATTCACCCCTCCACTTT	CASSRDMYSPLHF
TRBV27	-	TRBD1	TRBJ2-7	TGTGCCAGCAGTGAGTGGGACAGGGGCTACGAGCAGTACTTC	CASSEWDRGYEQYF
TRBV12-5	-	-	TRBJ2-7	TGTGCTAGTGGTTTGGACCCGGACGAGCAGTACTTC	CASGLDPDEQYF
TRBV7-8	-	-	TRBJ2-7	TGTGCCAGCAGCTCCCCGGGAGCATCCGAGCAGTACTTC	CASSSPGASEQYF